Below, 28 T cell receptor beta chains from the same sample are listed, as sequenced in a study of cytomegalovirus exposure and HLA in healthy donors. Researchers ran the PCR with 60 Vbeta and 13 Jbeta primers. The table came from immunoSEQ multiplex PCR; TCRdb's copy has only in-frame clones and leaves some out. The sample records roughly 120,000 clones, about 81% being singletons. The sequenced sample was PBMCs. Receptors originate from a woman in her twenties or thirties in good health and CMV-seronegative.

The chain joins TRBV5-1 to TRBJ2-3; tentatively, D is TRBD2 (5 bases). CDR1 and CDR2 (germline): SGHRS, YFSETQ. V gave up 4 bases and J gave up 4 bases, with 7 bases separating them. The CDR3 runs 12 residues. CDR3 in DNA: TGCGCCAGCAGCGGGAGCTCAGATACGCAGTATTTT. Translating it yields CASSGSSDTQYF.

V usage is TRBV5-1 and J usage is TRBJ1-3; TRBD1 is a possible D gene (6 bases). CDR1 and CDR2 (germline): SGHRS, YFSETQ. CDR3 length: 16 amino acids. The V end was cut by 0 bases, the J end by 8 bases, with 18 bases between. CDR3 DNA: TGCGCCAGCAGCTTGGCAGCCGGGACAAGCTCAGACACCATATATTTT. This encodes CASSLAAGTSSDTIYF.

CDR3 loop: CASSRAGADEKLFF. Here the CDR3 DNA reads TGTGCCAGCAGCCGCGCGGGGGCGGATGAAAAACTGTTTTTT. The chain combines TRBV7-8 with TRBJ1-4; D might be TRBD1 (6 bases). The CDR3 runs 14 residues. Germline lookup yields CDR1 SGHVS and CDR2 FQNEAQ. Trimming shortened V by 5 bases and J by 6 bases, and 13 bases separated the two germline ends.

The gene calls are TRBV19 and TRBJ1-4; D is perhaps TRBD1 (6 bases). V lost 6 bases to trimming and J lost 3 bases, with 11 bases between them. This CDR3 comprises 14 residues. CDR1 and CDR2 (germline): LNHDA, SQIVND (reference sequence). CDR3 coding DNA: TGTGCCAGTAGAACAGGGACCGCTAATGAAAAACTGTTTTTT. Residues: CASRTGTANEKLFF.

V is TRBV4-3 and J is TRBJ1-3, with D maybe TRBD1 (5 bases). V dropped 1 base and J dropped 0 bases, with 13 bases sitting between them. There are 17 residues in the CDR3. The germline V gene has CDR1 LGHNA and CDR2 YSLEER. The CDR3 DNA sequence: TGCGCCAGCAGCCAAGGAGTGGAGGGGTTCTCTGGAAACACCATATATTTT. Its protein product is CASSQGVEGFSGNTIYF.

The V gene is TRBV7-9, the J gene TRBJ1-5; D is ambiguous. The CDR3 contains 12 residues. The V end lost 5 bases, the J end lost 7 bases, and 9 bases lay between the germline ends. Germline V gene sequence: CDR1 SEHNR, CDR2 FQNEAQ (reference sequence). The CDR3: CASSRGEQPQHF. For the CDR3, the DNA is TGTGCCAGCAGCCGCGGGGAGCAGCCCCAGCATTTT.

This clone was observed a handful of times. The chain uses TRBV6-1 and TRBJ2-1, with 9 bases that match TRBD2. The ends lost 1 base at V and 4 bases at J; junction bases unmatched: 5. This CDR3 region has 16 residues. From germline, CDR1 is MNHNS and CDR2 SASEGT. As DNA, the CDR3 is TGTGCCAGCAGTGAAGAAAGCGGGGGGCTATACAATGAGCAGTTCTTC. This gives the protein CASSEESGGLYNEQFF.

The CDR3 DNA is TGTGCCAGCAGCTTTACCCCTAGCCTCAGGACTAACTATGGCTACACCTTC. It specifies CASSFTPSLRTNYGYTF. The rearrangement uses TRBV7-2 and TRBJ1-2; D is uncertain. The length of the CDR3 is 17 residues. Looked up from germline, CDR1 is SGHTA and CDR2 is FQGNSA. The V end was cut by 3 bases, the J end by 0 bases, with 17 bases between. The full variable domain, with the rest looked up from reference TRBV7-2 and TRBJ1-2, is GAGVSQSPSNKVTEKGKDVELRCDPISGHTALYWYRQSLGQGLEFLIYFQGNSAPDKSGLPSDRFSAERTGGSVSTLTIQRTQQEDSAVYLCASSFTPSLRTNYGYTFGSGTRLTVV.

V gene TRBV10-1 combines with J gene TRBJ2-1; 9 nucleotides agree with TRBD2. Germline CDR1 is WNHNN and CDR2 is SYGVQD (reference sequence). J was trimmed by 7 bases and V by 8 bases; bases with no gene match: 12. There are 15 residues in the CDR3. The CDR3 nucleotides are TGCGCCAGCGTAGTGGTAGCGGGGGTGACAAATGAGCAGTTCTTC. It codes for CASVVVAGVTNEQFF.

The chain couples TRBV2 to TRBJ1-5; no clear D gene. V was cut by 4 bases and J by 1 base, with 5 bases left in between. Germline lookup yields CDR1 SNHLY and CDR2 FYNNEI. This CDR3 contains 13 residues. CDR3 DNA sequence: TGTGCCAGCAGTGGAGAGAGCAATCAGCCCCAGCATTTT. Translating gives CASSGESNQPQHF.

This chain's CDR3 is CTGRGSGRRTDTQYF. The CDR3, as DNA: TGCACCGGGAGGGGTAGCGGGAGAAGAACAGATACGCAGTATTTT. This chain connects TRBV29-1 to TRBJ2-3; 9 bases are shared with TRBD2. In germline, CDR1 is SQVTM, CDR2 ANQGSEA. The CDR3 extends over 15 amino acids.

The chain uses TRBV19 and TRBJ2-2; maybe TRBD1 (5 bases). Germline-derived CDR1 and CDR2 are LNHDA and SQIVND (reference sequence). Trimming stripped 4 bases from V and 2 bases from J, with 14 bases between. This CDR3 is 16 amino acids long. The CDR3 region has the DNA TGTGCCAGTAGTACCCGGCAGGACACAAACACCGGGGAGCTGTTTTTT. It translates to CASSTRQDTNTGELFF. Using reference TRBV19 and TRBJ2-2 for the parts outside the CDR3, the full variable domain is DGGITQSPKYLFRKEGQNVTLSCEQNLNHDAMYWYRQDPGQGLRLIYYSQIVNDFQKGDIAEGYSVSREKKESFPLTVTSAQKNPTAFYLCASSTRQDTNTGELFFGEGSRLTVL.

The CDR3 nucleotides read TGTGCCAGCAGCGCGACAGGGGGGTCAGGCGATGAGCAGTTCTTC. Translation gives CASSATGGSGDEQFF. The chain employs TRBV5-4 and TRBJ2-1; TRBD1 matches 9 bases. V lost 4 bases and J lost 8; bases outside the gene matches: 10. Germline values: CDR1 SGHNT, CDR2 YYREEE (reference sequence). The CDR3 length is 15 residues.

The CDR3 loop is CASRAGGASNQPQHF. In DNA form, the CDR3 reads TGCGCCAGCCGTGCAGGTGGGGCAAGCAATCAGCCCCAGCATTTT. The chain uses TRBV10-2 and TRBJ1-5; D is perhaps TRBD1 (5 bases). Deletions cut 8 bases from V and 1 base from J, with 15 bases between. Germline CDR1 and CDR2: WSHSY and SAAADI. The CDR3 is 15 residues long.

Turning to this clone: At one end the junction does not follow the germline gene, possibly because of a read error. This specimen includes other DNA sequences encoding the same CDR3. This chain connects TRBV19 to TRBJ1-1, with D perhaps TRBD1 (5 bases). CDR1 LNHDA and CDR2 SQIVND come from the germline V gene (reference sequence). The CDR3 runs to 13 residues. The CDR3 protein is CASSIGAGTEAFF. The CDR3, as DNA: TGTGCCAGTAGTATTGGGGCGGGGACTGAGGCTTTCTTT. Using reference TRBV19 and TRBJ1-1 for the parts outside the CDR3, the full variable domain is DGGITQSPKYLFRKEGQNVTLSCEQNLNHDAMYWYRQDPGQGLRLIYYSQIVNDFQKGDIAEGYSVSREKKESFPLTVTSAQKNPTAFYLCASSIGAGTEAFFGQGTRLTVV.

The V gene is TRBV15, the J gene TRBJ2-2, with 10 positions matching TRBD1. Germline loops: CDR1 LNHNV, CDR2 YYDKDF (reference sequence). V lost 1 base, J lost 6 bases, and 8 bases stayed unmatched. The CDR3 runs 17 residues. The CDR3 sequence: CATSRGEGTGVSGELFF. CDR3 nucleotide sequence: TGTGCCACCAGCAGAGGGGAGGGGACAGGGGTGTCCGGGGAGCTGTTTTTT.

The chain carries TRBV6-5 and TRBJ1-6; D perhaps matches TRBD1 (6 bases). The V and J ends lost 2 bases and 6 bases respectively, with 8 bases between them. The CDR3 runs 14 residues. Per the germline V gene, CDR1 is MNHEY and CDR2 is SVGAGI. The CDR3 is CASSYRQVNSPLHF. Written as DNA, the CDR3 is TGTGCCAGCAGTTACCGACAGGTTAATTCACCCCTCCACTTT.

The CDR3 DNA sequence: TGTGCCACCAGCAGAGGCCCACTCCTAGCCAAAAACATTCAGTACTTC. Translated, it gives CATSRGPLLAKNIQYF. The chain employs TRBV15 and TRBJ2-4; D uncertain. The germline V and J ends were trimmed by 1 base and 0 bases, with 10 bases remaining between them. This CDR3 region has 16 residues. Germline V CDR1 and CDR2: LNHNV, YYDKDF (reference sequence).

J is TRBJ2-1 and V is TRBV21-1; the table's D gene call, TRBD1, was not cross checked with the DNA. TRBV21-1 is a recognized pseudogene. The CDR3 runs 16 residues. Here the CDR3 reads CASSKSDRLFHNEQFF. CDR3 bases: TGTGCCAGCAGCAAATCAGACAGGCTTTTCCACAATGAGCAGTTCTTC.

This chain joins TRBV13 and TRBJ2-5; D may be TRBD2 (6 bases). Trimming took 2 bases from V and 5 from J, leaving 15 bases between them. Germline CDR1 reads PRHDT; CDR2 reads FYEKMQ (reference sequence). This CDR3 has 15 amino acids. The CDR3 bases are TGTGCCAGCAGCTTATTTGGGGGAGGCGGGGAGACCCAGTACTTC. This translates into CASSLFGGGGETQYF.

CDR3 loop: CASSTLAHQNTEAFF. CDR3 DNA: TGTGCCAGTAGTACCCTCGCACACCAGAACACTGAAGCTTTCTTT. V is TRBV19 and J is TRBJ1-1; D not resolved. Germline assignment: CDR1 LNHDA and CDR2 SQIVND (reference sequence). Trimming removed 4 bases from V and 1 base from J, with 13 bases in between. There are 15 residues in the CDR3.

This clone was recorded a few times. The sample holds other DNA sequences that translate to the same CDR3. The chain couples TRBV4-3 to TRBJ2-1, with 9 bases that match TRBD2. The germline V gene encodes CDR1 LGHNA and CDR2 YSLEER. V shed 0 bases, J shed 4 bases, and the junction held 4 bases outside the gene matches. The CDR3 extends over 16 amino acids. CDR3 sequence reads: CASSQDSAGGYNEQFF. The DNA of the CDR3 is TGCGCCAGCAGCCAAGATTCGGCGGGAGGGTACAATGAGCAGTTCTTC.

The chain uses TRBV11-2 and TRBJ1-1; no clear D gene. The CDR3 extends over 12 amino acids. Trimming took off 4 bases at V and 7 bases at J, with 10 bases between the two ends. Germline loops: CDR1 SGHAT, CDR2 FQNNGV. The CDR3 DNA sequence: TGTGCCAGCAGCTCCTTAGATTTTGAAGCTTTCTTT. The encoded protein is CASSSLDFEAFF.

The CDR3: CAIKIEPSGVNEQFF. The CDR3 nucleotides are TGTGCCATTAAGATCGAGCCTTCGGGGGTCAATGAGCAGTTCTTC. The chain couples TRBV10-3 to TRBJ2-1; tentative D call: TRBD2 (6 bases). The V gene lost 9 bases and the J gene lost 6 bases, with 21 bases spanning the gap. There are 15 residues in the CDR3. From germline, CDR1 is ENHRY and CDR2 SYGVKD.

V and J are TRBV14 and TRBJ1-1, with 10 bases fitting TRBD1. The CDR3 has 18 amino acids. CDR1 and CDR2 (germline): SGHDN, FVKESK. Germline trimming cut 1 base from V and 2 bases from J; bases unmatched to any gene: 10. Here the CDR3 DNA reads TGTGCCAGCAGCCAAGGTTACTATGGGACAGGGGTAAACACTGAAGCTTTCTTT. Its protein product is CASSQGYYGTGVNTEAFF. The variable domain in full, completed from reference TRBV14 and TRBJ1-1, reads EAGVTQFPSHSVIEKGQTVTLRCDPISGHDNLYWYRRVMGKEIKFLLHFVKESKQDESGMPNNRFLAERTGGTYSTLKVQPAELEDSGVYFCASSQGYYGTGVNTEAFFGQGTRLTVV.

J is TRBJ1-4 and V is TRBV5-1, with D perhaps matching TRBD1 (6 bases). The CDR3 runs 15 residues. V gave up 0 bases and J gave up 4 bases, with 10 bases separating them. From germline, CDR1 is SGHRS and CDR2 YFSETQ. The CDR3 coding sequence is TGCGCCAGCAGCTTGGGGACAGCGTTTAATGAAAAACTGTTTTTT. This gives the protein CASSLGTAFNEKLFF.

This chain connects TRBV6-6 to TRBJ2-1; 14 bases are a match to TRBD2. There are 16 residues in the CDR3. The trim removed 4 bases at V and 7 bases at J, leaving 6 bases unmatched. Germline-derived CDR1 and CDR2 are MNHNY and SVGAGI (reference sequence). The CDR3 DNA sequence: TGTGCCAGCAGTTCCTCCGGGACTAGCGGGAGAAATGAGCAGTTCTTC. Amino acids: CASSSSGTSGRNEQFF.

This chain joins TRBV6-1 and TRBJ1-5; TRBD1 matches at 12 bases. This CDR3 region has 14 residues. Trimming removed 6 bases from V and 5 bases from J; junction bases left unmatched: 2. Germline V gives CDR1 MNHNS, CDR2 SASEGT. In DNA, the CDR3 is TGTGCCAGCAGAGGGACAGGGGGCGATCAGCCCCAGCATTTT. It yields the protein CASRGTGGDQPQHF.